These 11 T cell receptor beta chains share one sample of origin, sequenced in a study of breast tumors, draining lymph nodes, adjacent tissues. Axillary draining lymph nodes of breast cancer patients supplied the node samples. In TCRdb, the multiplex PCR reads were re-called with MiXCR into one record per CDR3 protein. This sample has around 300,000 distinct CDR3 sequences, with about 30% found just once. Sequencing was carried out using axillary lymph node tissue. The receptors stem from a female donor with breast cancer. Some clones in this sample may be carry-over from other donors' samples.

Points on this clonotype: A much larger clone is a single base away; this may be a read error. The rearrangement links TRBV20-1 to TRBJ2-7, with TRBD1 matching over 9 bases. With V trimmed by 3 bases and J by 6 bases, 9 bases remained unmatched. Germline V gives CDR1 DFQATT, CDR2 SNEGSKA (reference sequence). CDR3 length equals 14 residues. CDR3 coding DNA: TGCAGTGCTAGCGTCCCGGGACAGGGTTCCGAGCAGTACTTC. Residues: CSASVPGQGSEQYF.

This clonotype was seen repeatedly, ten times or more. The chain combines TRBV24-1 with TRBJ2-3; 7 nucleotides agree with TRBD2. Germline V CDR1 and CDR2: KGHDR, SFDVKD. The CDR3 contains 15 residues. V lost 1 base, J lost 4 bases, and 4 bases stayed unmatched. The CDR3 nucleotides are TGTGCCACCAGTGATTTCCGGGGAGGGGCAGATACGCAGTATTTT. Amino acid sequence: CATSDFRGGADTQYF.

V gene TRBV6-9 combines with J gene TRBJ2-1; TRBD2 matches 8 bases. After removal of 5 bases from V and 0 bases from J, the junction contained 15 bases not matched to a gene. The germline V gene has CDR1 MNHGY and CDR2 SVAAGI. The CDR3 has 19 amino acids. CDR3 amino acids: CASSETRLSGMSSYNEQFF. CDR3 nucleotide sequence: TGTGCCAGCAGTGAAACTCGACTTAGCGGGATGAGCTCCTACAATGAGCAGTTCTTC.

With regard to this clonotype: One end of the junction fails to match germline, which may point to a read error. The chain combines TRBV27 with TRBJ2-1, with D unclear. The CDR3 is made up of 13 amino acids. Germline loops: CDR1 MNHEY, CDR2 SMNVEV (reference sequence). CDR3 loop: CACSLIPTYEQFF. In DNA form, the CDR3 reads TGTGCCTGCAGTTTAATCCCAACTTACGAGCAGTTCTTC.

The rearrangement uses TRBV10-3 and TRBJ2-1, with 9 bases matching TRBD2. The CDR3 totals 18 residues. Per the germline V gene, CDR1 is ENHRY and CDR2 is SYGVKD. The J segment lost 4 bases and the V segment lost 10 bases, leaving 20 bases of the junction unmatched. The CDR3 sequence is CASREGALAGEGYNEQFF. The CDR3 DNA reads as TGTGCCAGCAGAGAGGGGGCGTTAGCGGGAGAGGGTTACAATGAGCAGTTCTTC.

This CDR3 is CASGQAGGFEQYF. The CDR3 DNA reads as TGTGCCAGCGGTCAGGCAGGGGGCTTCGAGCAGTACTTC. This chain joins TRBV7-8 and TRBJ2-7; TRBD1 matches 8 bases. V shed 8 bases, J shed 6 bases, and the junction held 9 bases outside the gene matches. The CDR3 loop spans 13 amino acids. Germline assignment: CDR1 SGHVS and CDR2 FQNEAQ.

This clonotype showed up many times. The chain combines TRBV20-1 with TRBJ1-6; D might be TRBD1 (5 bases). The CDR3 contains 14 residues. V shed 3 bases and J shed 6 bases, with 12 bases lying between them. Germline CDR1 reads DFQATT; CDR2 reads SNEGSKA (reference sequence). The CDR3 here is CSASPGTSNSPLHF. The CDR3 DNA is TGCAGTGCTAGCCCCGGGACGTCTAATTCACCCCTCCACTTT.

The table lists this clonotype with a few counts. Possible read error: a much larger clone is one base away. The chain is built from TRBV5-5 and TRBJ2-7; D may correspond to TRBD1 or TRBD2 (5 bases each). V was clipped by 6 bases and J by 4 bases, with 20 bases between them. The length of the CDR3 is 15 residues. The germline V gene has CDR1 SGHKS and CDR2 YYEKEE (reference sequence). The CDR3 sequence: CASNVEGPGWYEQYF. CDR3 nucleotides: TGTGCCAGCAACGTCGAGGGACCGGGGTGGTACGAGCAGTACTTC.

To note about this clonotype: A junction end diverges from the germline sequence, so it may reflect a read error. The chain recombines TRBV15 with TRBJ2-7; the D gene is possibly TRBD1 (5 bases). Germline CDR1 LNHNV, CDR2 YYDKDF (reference sequence). The length of the CDR3 is 14 residues. CDR3: CATSRWGSPYERYF. CDR3 coding DNA: TGTGCCACCAGCCGTTGGGGCAGTCCCTACGAGCGGTACTTC.

This clonotype came up many times. This chain links TRBV11-2 with TRBJ2-1; 11 nucleotides line up with TRBD2. From germline, CDR1 is SGHAT and CDR2 FQNNGV. The ends lost 5 bases at V and 5 bases at J; junction bases unmatched: 2. The CDR3 length is 14 residues. CDR3 DNA: TGTGCCAGCAGCCGACTAGCGGGACACAATGAGCAGTTCTTC. It codes for CASSRLAGHNEQFF.

The rearrangement links TRBV30 to TRBJ2-2; no firm D call. CDR1 and CDR2 from the germline V gene are GTSNPN and SVGIG (reference sequence). The CDR3 length is 12 residues. Trimming cost V 6 bases and J 5 bases, with 10 bases left between them. DNA for the CDR3: TGTGCCTGCCCAGGCGTTACCGGGGAGCTGTTTTTT. Translation: CACPGVTGELFF.